This is a list of T cell receptor beta chains from one sample in a study of cytomegalovirus exposure and HLA in healthy donors. Clones were sequenced by immunoSEQ multiplex PCR, and TCRdb holds only the in-frame ones, with some missing. The profile covers some 190,000 clones, with approximately 86% appearing a single time and around 0.34% taken by the ten largest. Material for sequencing was PBMCs. All receptors derive from a woman younger than 45 in good health and CMV-seronegative. Both conserved end residues are part of each CDR3. The order of the fields is clone size, D gene, J gene, V gene, CDR3 protein, CDR3 DNA. D genes are given only for firm matches. Some rows have no size entry. The others give once, few or many, or a class for an expanded clone.

.	.	TRBJ2-7	TRBV2	CASSESRDNRDYEQYF	TGTGCCAGCAGTGAATCGAGGGACAACCGAGACTACGAGCAGTACTTC
.	TRBD1	TRBJ2-5	TRBV7-9	CASSLGDRGLGETQYF	TGTGCCAGCAGCTTAGGAGACAGGGGCTTAGGAGAGACCCAGTACTTC
.	.	TRBJ2-1	TRBV9	CASSTRPGVDEQFF	TGTGCCAGCAGCACTCGACCAGGCGTCGATGAGCAGTTCTTC
.	.	TRBJ2-3	TRBV7-9	CASSLKWERGGDTQYF	TGTGCCAGCAGCTTAAAGTGGGAGAGAGGTGGCGATACGCAGTATTTT
once	.	TRBJ2-5	TRBV7-9	CASSLINKETQYF	TGTGCCAGCAGCTTAATAAACAAGGAGACCCAGTACTTC
few	TRBD1	TRBJ2-1	TRBV5-4	CASSLDRGYRLGQFF	TGTGCCAGCAGCTTGGACAGGGGCTACCGCTTAGGGCAGTTCTTC
once	TRBD1	TRBJ2-7	TRBV5-6	CASSPWTGGSYEQYF	TGTGCCAGCAGCCCCTGGACAGGGGGCTCCTACGAGCAGTACTTC
.	.	TRBJ2-1	TRBV28	CASSLGFGWVQDEQFF	TGTGCCAGCAGTTTAGGTTTTGGGTGGGTTCAGGATGAGCAGTTCTTC
.	TRBD1	TRBJ2-3	TRBV19	CASTPGTGVADTQYF	TGTGCCAGTACCCCCGGGACAGGGGTGGCCGATACGCAGTATTTT
few	.	TRBJ2-3	TRBV6-1	CASSELRPSTDTQYF	TGTGCCAGCAGTGAACTACGCCCTAGCACAGATACGCAGTATTTT
once	TRBD2	TRBJ2-3	TRBV2	CASRVLAGGPDTQYF	TGTGCCAGCAGAGTACTAGCGGGAGGGCCAGATACGCAGTATTTT
few	.	TRBJ2-1	TRBV5-1	CASSAASYLRGSEQFF	TGCGCCAGCAGCGCGGCTTCATACCTCCGTGGGAGTGAGCAGTTCTTC
.	.	TRBJ1-1	TRBV19	CASAGFNTEAFF	TGTGCCAGTGCAGGGTTCAACACTGAAGCTTTCTTT
.	TRBD1	TRBJ1-1	TRBV19	CASSPPGQRAFF	TGTGCCAGTAGTCCACCGGGACAGCGGGCTTTCTTT
.	TRBD1	TRBJ2-2	TRBV19	CASSITRLGGANTGELFF	TGTGCCAGTAGTATCACCCGCCTAGGGGGCGCTAACACCGGGGAGCTGTTTTTT
.	TRBD1	TRBJ1-2	TRBV19	CARPGQVMGYYGYTF	TGTGCCAGACCGGGACAGGTAATGGGATACTATGGCTACACCTTC
.	.	TRBJ1-2	TRBV6-1	CASRDNRNYGYTF	TGTGCCAGCAGGGACAACCGTAACTATGGCTACACCTTC
.	.	TRBJ1-6	TRBV5-4	CASSLVGALSNSPLHF	TGTGCCAGCAGCTTGGTGGGGGCGCTCAGTAATTCACCCCTCCACTTT
.	.	TRBJ2-5	TRBV7-2	CASSLGGEETQYF	TGTGCCAGCAGCTTAGGTGGGGAGGAGACCCAGTACTTC
.	.	TRBJ2-5	TRBV7-9	CASSQGGEETQYF	TGTGCCAGCAGCCAAGGGGGGGAAGAGACCCAGTACTTC
.	.	TRBJ2-5	TRBV9	CASSVSVQETQYF	TGTGCCAGCAGCGTTTCGGTGCAAGAGACCCAGTACTTC
.	.	TRBJ1-1	TRBV6-5	CASSYRPGGNTEAFF	TGTGCCAGCAGTTACCGCCCCGGGGGGAACACTGAAGCTTTCTTT
.	.	TRBJ2-1	TRBV5-1	CASSFGASSYNEQFF	TGCGCCAGCAGCTTCGGAGCGAGTTCCTACAATGAGCAGTTCTTC
.	.	TRBJ1-4	TRBV6-1	CATNRAFNEKLFF	TGTGCCACCAACAGAGCTTTTAATGAAAAACTGTTTTTT
.	.	TRBJ2-7	TRBV10-3	CAISDGYEQYF	TGTGCCATCAGTGACGGGTACGAGCAGTACTTC
once	.	TRBJ2-3	TRBV5-1	CASSIDTTDTQYF	TGCGCCAGCAGCATTGACACGACAGATACGCAGTATTTT
.	TRBD1	TRBJ2-5	TRBV7-7	CASSLTGAKRETQYF	TGTGCTAGCAGCTTAACAGGGGCGAAGCGAGAGACCCAGTACTTC
.	TRBD2	TRBJ2-7	TRBV19	CASSRSTSGIYEQYF	TGTGCCAGTAGTCGGTCAACTAGCGGTATCTACGAGCAGTACTTC